Listed below are T cell receptor beta chains from one sample, sequenced in a study of CD8 T cells in Susac syndrome. MiXCR, applied by TCRdb to the immunoSEQ multiplex PCR reads, yields one record per CDR3 protein. The sample lists some 75,000 distinct CDR3 sequences; approximately 93% were seen once. Sequenced sample: CD8+ T cells from PBMCs. The receptors were sampled from a human donor with Susac syndrome. CDR3s include the opening cysteine and the closing phenylalanine or tryptophan. The order of the fields is J gene, clone size, D gene, V gene, CDR3 protein, CDR3 DNA. D genes are given only for firm matches. Some rows mark clone size as missing; the rest say once, few, many or name a class of expanded clone.

J: TRBJ2-7; size: .; D: .; V: TRBV20-1; CDR3: CSGQGTQYF; DNA: TGCAGTGGTCAGGGCACGCAGTACTTC
J: TRBJ2-5; size: .; D: TRBD1; V: TRBV5-1; CDR3: CASSPGQNDQETQYF; DNA: TGCGCCAGCAGTCCGGGACAGAACGACCAAGAGACCCAGTACTTC
J: TRBJ2-1; size: .; D: TRBD2; V: TRBV10-3; CDR3: CAISESRTSGGATYNEQFF; DNA: TGTGCCATCAGTGAGTCCCGGACTAGCGGGGGAGCAACTTACAATGAGCAGTTCTTC
J: TRBJ1-1; size: .; D: .; V: TRBV18; CDR3: CASSPGHTNTEAFF; DNA: TGTGCCAGCTCACCGGGACACACTAACACTGAAGCTTTCTTT
J: TRBJ1-1; size: .; D: .; V: TRBV27; CDR3: CASSLNRANTEAFF; DNA: TGTGCCAGCAGTTTGAACAGGGCTAACACTGAAGCTTTCTTT
J: TRBJ1-1; size: .; D: .; V: TRBV13; CDR3: CASSLATEAFF; DNA: TGTGCCAGCAGCTTAGCCACTGAAGCTTTCTTT
J: TRBJ2-1; size: .; D: .; V: TRBV27; CDR3: CASSPFTRAQQNNEQFF; DNA: TGTGCCAGCAGTCCCTTCACCAGGGCCCAACAGAACAATGAGCAGTTCTTC
J: TRBJ1-1; size: once; D: .; V: TRBV10-2; CDR3: CASGQGRYTEAFF; DNA: TGCGCCAGTGGGCAGGGACGATACACTGAAGCTTTCTTT
J: TRBJ1-1; size: .; D: .; V: TRBV28; CDR3: CASSASGNTEAFF; DNA: TGTGCCAGCAGTGCAAGCGGGAACACTGAAGCTTTCTTT
J: TRBJ1-1; size: .; D: .; V: TRBV12-3/TRBV12-4; CDR3: CASSFMGLNTEAFF; DNA: TGTGCCAGCAGTTTTATGGGGTTAAACACTGAAGCTTTCTTT
J: TRBJ2-7; size: .; D: TRBD2; V: TRBV29-1; CDR3: CSVEDQERGNSYEQYF; DNA: TGCAGCGTTGAAGATCAGGAGCGGGGAAACTCCTACGAGCAGTACTTC
J: TRBJ1-5; size: .; D: .; V: TRBV19; CDR3: CASSRTLSQPQHF; DNA: TGTGCCAGTAGTAGGACTCTAAGTCAGCCCCAGCATTTT
J: TRBJ2-5; size: .; D: TRBD1; V: TRBV6-1; CDR3: CASSEVDRVRAETQYF; DNA: TGTGCCAGCAGTGAAGTAGACAGGGTGAGGGCAGAGACCCAGTACTTC